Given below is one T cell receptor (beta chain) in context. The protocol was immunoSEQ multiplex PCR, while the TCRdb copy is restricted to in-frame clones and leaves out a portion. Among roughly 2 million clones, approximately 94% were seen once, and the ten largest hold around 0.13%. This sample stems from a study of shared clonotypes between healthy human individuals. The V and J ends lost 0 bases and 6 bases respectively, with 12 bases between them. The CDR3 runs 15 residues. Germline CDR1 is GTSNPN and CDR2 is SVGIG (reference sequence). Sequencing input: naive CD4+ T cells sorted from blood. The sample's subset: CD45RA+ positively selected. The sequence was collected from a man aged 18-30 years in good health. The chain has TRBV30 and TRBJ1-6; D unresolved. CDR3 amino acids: CAWSVLGKGNSPLHF. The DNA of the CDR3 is TGTGCCTGGAGTGTCCTAGGGAAGGGTAATTCACCCCTCCACTTT.